A selection of T cell receptor beta chains follows, all from one sample in a study of blood T cell repertoires in COVID-19. TCRdb's table, derived via immunoSEQ multiplex PCR, lists solely in-frame clones and lacks some. The sample contains fewer than 90,000 clones, about 95% of which appear only once. The sequencing input was peripheral blood. Receptor source: a human donor with active COVID-19. The donor label of this sample is uncertain. Both conserved end residues are part of each CDR3. A D gene is named only where the DNA matches it firmly. Not every row has a clone size; where given, it reads once, few, many or a size class.

cdr3_aa cdr3_nt clone_size j_call v_call d_call
CASSNRGTEAFF TGTGCCAGCAGCAACAGGGGCACTGAAGCTTTCTTT . TRBJ1-1 TRBV6-2/TRBV6-3 TRBD1
CASSQGARGQGFYNEQFF TGCGCCAGCAGCCAAGGCGCCAGGGGGCAAGGATTCTACAATGAGCAGTTCTTC . TRBJ2-1 TRBV4-1 TRBD1
CASSSVTGELFF TGTGCCAGCAGTTCCGTCACCGGGGAGCTGTTTTTT once TRBJ2-2 TRBV6-5 .
CASSVVGNDEQYF TGTGCCAGCAGCGTAGTCGGGAACGACGAGCAGTACTTC few TRBJ2-7 TRBV9 .
CASSSRGASNTEAFF TGTGCCAGCAGTTCCCGGGGAGCCTCGAACACTGAAGCTTTCTTT . TRBJ1-1 TRBV27 .
CAISEGTGSGNTIYF TGTGCCATCAGTGAGGGTACAGGGTCTGGAAACACCATATATTTT . TRBJ1-3 TRBV10-3 .
CASSPGTSGNADTQYF TGTGCCAGCAGCCCCGGGACTAGCGGGAATGCAGATACGCAGTATTTT few TRBJ2-3 TRBV5-6 TRBD2
CASSGATGFHYGYTF TGTGCCAGCAGTGGAGCTACAGGGTTTCACTATGGCTACACCTTC . TRBJ1-2 TRBV6-1 .
CASSQGQFSGANVLTF TGTGCCAGCAGCCAAGGGCAGTTCTCTGGGGCCAACGTCCTGACTTTC once TRBJ2-6 TRBV14 .
CASSERVGGGTEAFF TGTGCCAGCAGTGAACGGGTTGGGGGGGGCACTGAAGCTTTCTTT . TRBJ1-1 TRBV6-1 .
CASLAAGESTDTQYF TGTGCCAGCCTCGCGGCGGGGGAGAGCACAGATACGCAGTATTTT . TRBJ2-3 TRBV7-2 TRBD2
CASSLPKDRGLNTGELVF TGCGCCAGCAGCTTACCTAAAGACAGGGGGCTCAACACCGGGGAGCTGGTTTTT . TRBJ2-2 TRBV5-1 TRBD1
CASSYDSGGSTDTQYF TGCGCCAGCAGCTACGATAGCGGGGGAAGCACAGATACGCAGTATTTT . TRBJ2-3 TRBV5-1 TRBD2
CASSFPGGELFF TGTGCCAGCAGTTTTCCAGGCGGGGAGCTGTTTTTT . TRBJ2-2 TRBV28 .
CASSLVGGDYLHQPQHF TGTGCCAGCAGCTTAGTGGGGGGGGACTACCTCCATCAGCCCCAGCATTTT . TRBJ1-5 TRBV7-2 .
CSGLLAGKQFF TGCAGCGGCCTACTAGCGGGAAAACAGTTCTTC few TRBJ2-1 TRBV29-1 TRBD2
CASRVTSTGELFF TGTGCCAGCAGGGTAACATCTACCGGGGAGCTGTTTTTT . TRBJ2-2 TRBV6-5 .
CASSFSGRAGETQYF TGTGCCAGCAGTTTTAGCGGGAGGGCCGGAGAGACCCAGTACTTC . TRBJ2-5 TRBV28 TRBD2
CASTLAGGGNEQFF TGTGCCAGCACCCTAGCGGGGGGAGGCAATGAGCAGTTCTTC . TRBJ2-1 TRBV7-9 TRBD2
CASSPNPSLAGYTF TGTGCCAGCAGCCCCAATCCCAGTCTCGCTGGCTACACCTTC few TRBJ1-2 TRBV5-4 .
CASSVGRGDYSGYTF TGTGCCAGCAGCGTTGGACGGGGAGATTATTCTGGCTACACCTTC . TRBJ1-2 TRBV9 .
CASRARGGDGYTF TGTGCCAGCAGGGCACGGGGTGGGGATGGCTACACCTTC . TRBJ1-2 TRBV28 .
CASSRGTSGRLVEQFF TGTGCCAGCTCACGCGGGACTAGCGGGAGACTGGTTGAGCAGTTCTTC . TRBJ2-1 TRBV18 TRBD2
CASSPLGGVSAFF TGTGCCAGCAGCCCCCTAGGGGGAGTTTCGGCTTTCTTT . TRBJ1-1 TRBV14 .
CATSDPGQGYSYEQYF TGTGCCACCAGTGACCCGGGACAGGGGTACTCCTACGAGCAGTACTTC . TRBJ2-7 TRBV24-1 TRBD1
CASRLTGESPLHF TGTGCCAGCAGGCTGACAGGGGAATCACCCCTCCACTTT . TRBJ1-6 TRBV12-3/TRBV12-4 TRBD1
CASSGQGVNEQYF TGTGCCAGCAGCGGACAGGGTGTGAACGAGCAGTACTTC . TRBJ2-7 TRBV9 TRBD1